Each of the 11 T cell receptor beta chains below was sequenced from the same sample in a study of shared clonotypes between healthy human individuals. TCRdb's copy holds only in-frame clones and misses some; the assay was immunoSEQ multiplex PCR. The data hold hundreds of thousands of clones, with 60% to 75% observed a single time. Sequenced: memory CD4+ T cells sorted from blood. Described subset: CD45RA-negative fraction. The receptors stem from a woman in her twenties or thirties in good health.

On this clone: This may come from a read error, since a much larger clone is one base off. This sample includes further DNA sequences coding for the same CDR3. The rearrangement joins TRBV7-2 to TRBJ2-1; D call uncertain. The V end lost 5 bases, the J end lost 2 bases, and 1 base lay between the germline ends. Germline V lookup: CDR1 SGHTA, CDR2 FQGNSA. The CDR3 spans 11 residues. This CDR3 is CASSPYNEQFF. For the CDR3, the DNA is TGTGCCAGCAGCCCCTACAATGAGCAGTTCTTC.

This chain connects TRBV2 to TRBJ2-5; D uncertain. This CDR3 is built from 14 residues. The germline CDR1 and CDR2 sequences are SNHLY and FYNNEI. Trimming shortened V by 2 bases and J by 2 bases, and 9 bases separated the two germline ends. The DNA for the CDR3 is TGTGCCAGCAGTGAATCCACCTTACAAGAGACCCAGTACTTC. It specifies CASSESTLQETQYF.

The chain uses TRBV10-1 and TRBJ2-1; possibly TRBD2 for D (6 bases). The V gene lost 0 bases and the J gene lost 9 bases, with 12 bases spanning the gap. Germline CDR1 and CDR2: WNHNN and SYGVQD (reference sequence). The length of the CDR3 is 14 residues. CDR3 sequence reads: CASSESIWRVEQFF. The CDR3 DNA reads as TGCGCCAGCAGTGAGTCGATCTGGAGGGTTGAGCAGTTCTTC.

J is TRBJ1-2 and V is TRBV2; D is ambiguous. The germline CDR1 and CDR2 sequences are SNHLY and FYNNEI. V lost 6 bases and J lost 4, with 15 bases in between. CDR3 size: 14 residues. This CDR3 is CASSDSRGAYGYTF. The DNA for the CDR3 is TGTGCCAGCAGCGACTCCCGGGGAGCCTATGGCTACACCTTC.

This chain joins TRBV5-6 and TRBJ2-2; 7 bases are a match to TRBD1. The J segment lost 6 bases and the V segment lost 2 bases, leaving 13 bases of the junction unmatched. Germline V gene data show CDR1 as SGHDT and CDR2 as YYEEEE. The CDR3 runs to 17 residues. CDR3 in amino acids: CASSFRRMDRMAGELFF. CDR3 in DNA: TGTGCCAGCAGCTTTAGGCGGATGGACAGGATGGCCGGGGAGCTGTTTTTT.

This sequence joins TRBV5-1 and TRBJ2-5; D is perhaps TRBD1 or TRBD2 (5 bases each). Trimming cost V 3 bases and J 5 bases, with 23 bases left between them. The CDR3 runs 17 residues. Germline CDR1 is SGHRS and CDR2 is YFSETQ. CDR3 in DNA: TGCGCCAGCAGCTCGGGACCGTCTAGTCCGAGTAGTGAGACCCAGTACTTC. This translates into CASSSGPSSPSSETQYF.

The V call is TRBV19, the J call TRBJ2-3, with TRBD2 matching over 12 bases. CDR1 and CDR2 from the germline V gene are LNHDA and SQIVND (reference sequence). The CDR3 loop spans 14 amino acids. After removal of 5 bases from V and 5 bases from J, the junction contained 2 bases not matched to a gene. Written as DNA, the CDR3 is TGTGCCAGTAGTGAACTAGCGGGAGGAGATACGCAGTATTTT. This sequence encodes CASSELAGGDTQYF.

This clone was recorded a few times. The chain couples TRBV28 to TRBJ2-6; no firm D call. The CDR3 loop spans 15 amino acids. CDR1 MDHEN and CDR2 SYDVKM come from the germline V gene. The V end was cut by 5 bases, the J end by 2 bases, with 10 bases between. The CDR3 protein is CASSPPITGANVLTF. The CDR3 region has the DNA TGTGCCAGCAGTCCTCCTATTACTGGGGCCAACGTCCTGACTTTC.

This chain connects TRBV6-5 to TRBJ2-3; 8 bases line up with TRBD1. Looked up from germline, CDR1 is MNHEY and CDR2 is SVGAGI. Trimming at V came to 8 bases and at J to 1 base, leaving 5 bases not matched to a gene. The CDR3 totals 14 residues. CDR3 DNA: TGTGCCAGCGGGCCGGGACAGGGCACAGATACGCAGTATTTT. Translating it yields CASGPGQGTDTQYF.

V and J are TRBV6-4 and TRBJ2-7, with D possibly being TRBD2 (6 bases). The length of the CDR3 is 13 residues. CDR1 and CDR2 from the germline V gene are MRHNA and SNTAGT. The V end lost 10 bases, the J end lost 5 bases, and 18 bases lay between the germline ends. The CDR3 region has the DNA TGTGCCAACCCCAGGCGGGGACGGAACGAGCAGTACTTC. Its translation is CANPRRGRNEQYF.

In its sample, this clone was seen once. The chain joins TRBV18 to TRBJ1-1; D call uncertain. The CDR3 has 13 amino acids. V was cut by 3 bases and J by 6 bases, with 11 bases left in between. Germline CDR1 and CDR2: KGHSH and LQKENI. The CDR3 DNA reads TGTGCCAGCTCACCCAGGCGGGAGGCTGAAGCTTTCTTT. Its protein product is CASSPRREAEAFF.